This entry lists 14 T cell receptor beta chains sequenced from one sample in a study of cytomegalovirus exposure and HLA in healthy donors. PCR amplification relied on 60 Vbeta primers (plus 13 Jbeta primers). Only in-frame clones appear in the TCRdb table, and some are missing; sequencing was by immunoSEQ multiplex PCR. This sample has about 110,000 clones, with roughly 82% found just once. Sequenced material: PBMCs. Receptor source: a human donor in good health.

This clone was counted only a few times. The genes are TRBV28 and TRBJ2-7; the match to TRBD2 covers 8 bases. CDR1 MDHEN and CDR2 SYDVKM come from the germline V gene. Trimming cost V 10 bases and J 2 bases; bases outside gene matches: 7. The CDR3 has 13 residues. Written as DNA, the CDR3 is TGTGCCACCTTGGGACTAGTTACCTACGAGCAGTACTTC. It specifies CATLGLVTYEQYF.

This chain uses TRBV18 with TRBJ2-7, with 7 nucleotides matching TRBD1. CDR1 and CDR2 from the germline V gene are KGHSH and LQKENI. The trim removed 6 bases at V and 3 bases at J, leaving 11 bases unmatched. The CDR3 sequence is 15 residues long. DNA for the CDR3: TGTGCCAGCTCGCCGGCCCGACAGGGAGTCTACGAGCAGTACTTC. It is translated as CASSPARQGVYEQYF.

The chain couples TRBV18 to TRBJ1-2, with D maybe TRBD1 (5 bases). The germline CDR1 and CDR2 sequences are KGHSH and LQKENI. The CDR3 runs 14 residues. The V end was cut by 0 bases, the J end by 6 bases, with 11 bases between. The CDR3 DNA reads TGTGCCAGCTCACCACCGACAGTAGGGCATGGCTACACCTTC. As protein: CASSPPTVGHGYTF.

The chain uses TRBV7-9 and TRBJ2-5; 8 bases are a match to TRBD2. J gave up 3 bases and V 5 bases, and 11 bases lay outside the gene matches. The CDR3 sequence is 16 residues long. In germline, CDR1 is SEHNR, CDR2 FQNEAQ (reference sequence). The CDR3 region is CASSGKRERREETQYF. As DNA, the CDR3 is TGTGCCAGCAGCGGTAAGCGGGAGAGAAGGGAAGAGACCCAGTACTTC.

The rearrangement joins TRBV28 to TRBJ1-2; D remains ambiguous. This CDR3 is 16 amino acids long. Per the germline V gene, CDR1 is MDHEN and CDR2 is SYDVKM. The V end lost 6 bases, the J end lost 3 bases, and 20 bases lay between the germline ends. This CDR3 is CASSTPGVGGDYGYTF. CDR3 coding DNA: TGTGCCAGCAGCACCCCTGGGGTGGGAGGCGACTATGGCTACACCTTC.

This CDR3 reads CASSPSGTGTNQPQHF. As DNA, the CDR3 is TGTGCCAGCTCACCATCCGGGACAGGGACAAATCAGCCCCAGCATTTT. This chain connects TRBV18 to TRBJ1-5; TRBD1 aligns across 9 bases. The V and J ends lost 2 bases and 4 bases, in that order; junction bases with no gene match: 6. CDR3 length: 16 amino acids. Germline assignment: CDR1 KGHSH and CDR2 LQKENI. Looking up the rest from reference TRBV18 and TRBJ1-5 gives the full variable domain: NAGVMQNPRHLVRRRGQEARLRCSPMKGHSHVYWYRQLPEEGLKFMVYLQKENIIDESGMPKERFSAEFPKEGPSILRIQQVVRGDSAAYFCASSPSGTGTNQPQHFGDGTRLSIL.

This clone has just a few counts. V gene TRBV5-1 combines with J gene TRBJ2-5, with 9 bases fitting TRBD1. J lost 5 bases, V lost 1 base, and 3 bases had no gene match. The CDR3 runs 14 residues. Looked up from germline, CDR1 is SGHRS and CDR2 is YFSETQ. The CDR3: CASSLTGGTETQYF. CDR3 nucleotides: TGCGCCAGCAGCTTGACAGGGGGCACGGAGACCCAGTACTTC.

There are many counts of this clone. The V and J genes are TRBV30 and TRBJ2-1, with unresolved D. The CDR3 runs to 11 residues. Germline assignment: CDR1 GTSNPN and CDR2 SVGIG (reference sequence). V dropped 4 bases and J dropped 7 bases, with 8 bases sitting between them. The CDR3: CAWNFMNEQFF. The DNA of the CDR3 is TGTGCCTGGAATTTTATGAATGAGCAGTTCTTC.

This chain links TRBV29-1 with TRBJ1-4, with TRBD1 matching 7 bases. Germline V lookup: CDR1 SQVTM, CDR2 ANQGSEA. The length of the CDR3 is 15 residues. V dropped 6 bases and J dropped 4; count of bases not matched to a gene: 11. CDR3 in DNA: TGCAGCGTGAAAGTCTCCGGGACAGTTAATGAAAAACTGTTTTTT. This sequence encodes CSVKVSGTVNEKLFF.

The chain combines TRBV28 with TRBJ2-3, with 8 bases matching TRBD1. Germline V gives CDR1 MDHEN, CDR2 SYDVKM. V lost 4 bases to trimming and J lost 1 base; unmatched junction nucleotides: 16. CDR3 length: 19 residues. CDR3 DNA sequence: TGTGCCAGCAGTTCCCCCCCAGGGGGCCAAACCTTCCGCACAGATACGCAGTATTTT. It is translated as CASSSPPGGQTFRTDTQYF.

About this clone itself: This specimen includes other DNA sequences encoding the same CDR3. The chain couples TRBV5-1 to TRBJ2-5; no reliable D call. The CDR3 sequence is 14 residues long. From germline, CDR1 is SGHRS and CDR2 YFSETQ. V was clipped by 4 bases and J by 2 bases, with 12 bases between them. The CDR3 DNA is TGCGCCAGCAGCCCCGCCGGCGGACAAGAGACCCAGTACTTC. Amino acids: CASSPAGGQETQYF.

This CDR3 is CASSRPGTVANEQYF. The CDR3 region has the DNA TGTGCCAGTAGCCGCCCCGGGACAGTCGCCAACGAGCAGTACTTC. This chain links TRBV19 with TRBJ2-7; 7 bases line up with TRBD1. The CDR3 consists of 15 residues. Germline V gene lookup returns CDR1 LNHDA and CDR2 SQIVND (reference sequence). The V gene end was trimmed by 6 bases and the J gene end by 5 bases; junction bases not matched to a gene: 13.

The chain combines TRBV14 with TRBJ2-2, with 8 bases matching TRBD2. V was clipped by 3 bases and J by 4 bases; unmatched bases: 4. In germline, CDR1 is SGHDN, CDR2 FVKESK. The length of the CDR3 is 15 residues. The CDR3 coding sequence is TGTGCCAGCAGCCAGGTGGGACTAGGCACCGGGGAGCTGTTTTTT. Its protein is CASSQVGLGTGELFF.

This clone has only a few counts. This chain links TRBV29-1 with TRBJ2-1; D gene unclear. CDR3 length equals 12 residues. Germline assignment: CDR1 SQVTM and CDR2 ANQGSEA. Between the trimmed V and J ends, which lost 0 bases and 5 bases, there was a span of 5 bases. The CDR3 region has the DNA TGCAGCGTTGAAGATCTAAACAATGAGCAGTTCTTC. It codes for CSVEDLNNEQFF.